The entry that follows covers one T cell receptor (beta chain) sequence. In the authors' workflow: It was from reference gene primer amplification that nucleated cell counts were estimated. The data were produced by immunoSEQ multiplex PCR, yet TCRdb's version contains in-frame clones alone and is incomplete. V and J calls plus clone size are reproduced from that table; the DNA served to infer D and trimming. This table has 35,000 to 50,000 clones, around 76% appearing once. Germline V gene sequence: CDR1 MDHEN, CDR2 SYDVKM. Trimming at V came to 1 base and at J to 6 bases, leaving 6 bases not matched to a gene. The CDR3 sequence is 16 residues long. These data come from a study of blood T cell repertoires in COVID-19. Study details: Sample material is recorded as cDNA or gDNA derived from T cells, B-cell-depleted T cells, or PBMCs.

The rearrangement links TRBV28 to TRBJ2-1, with 10 bases matching TRBD2. The specimen sequenced was peripheral blood. This TCR derives from a man older than 75 with acute or convalescent COVID-19. Here the CDR3 reads CASSLSSSGSGNEQFF. The CDR3 bases are TGTGCCAGCAGTTTATCGTCTAGCGGGAGCGGCAATGAGCAGTTCTTC.